These 30 T cell receptor beta chains came from one sample sequenced in a study of blood T cells in healthy people across ages. Sample-barcoded 5' priming and a J-beta primer mix drove a second PCR of roughly 6 to 12 cycles. TCRdb re-called the 5' RACE reads with MiXCR, one entry per CDR3 protein. The top ten clones hold 6.5% to 8.5% of a sample with about 1.4 million distinct CDR3 sequences, approximately 59% of them seen once. The material sequenced was blood. All receptors derive from a young man in good health.

This chain joins TRBV27 and TRBJ1-1; D gene unclear. V shed 0 bases and J shed 5 bases, with 13 bases lying between them. Germline CDR1 is MNHEY and CDR2 is SMNVEV (reference sequence). This CDR3 region has 15 residues. The CDR3 nucleotides are TGTGCCAGCAGTTTATCGGCACGGTTGGGAACTGAAGCTTTCTTT. Its translation: CASSLSARLGTEAFF.

The chain is built from TRBV12-3 or TRBV12-4 and TRBJ1-2; D is uncertain. The ends were cut back, 6 bases at V and 8 bases at J, with 19 bases in the middle. CDR3 length: 14 amino acids. The CDR3 DNA reads TGTGCCAGCAGCAAAGGAGGGCCCGGCCGAGGCTACACCTTC. Translated: CASSKGGPGRGYTF.

The rearrangement links TRBV12-3 or TRBV12-4 to TRBJ2-1; 13 bases match TRBD2. This CDR3 contains 15 residues. J was trimmed by 7 bases and V by 11 bases; bases with no gene match: 11. In nucleotides, the CDR3 is TGTGCCCGCACCAAACTAGCGGGGGGGGTGAATGAGCAGTTCTTC. Residues: CARTKLAGGVNEQFF.

The chain recombines TRBV5-5 with TRBJ2-7; D gene uncertain. This CDR3 is built from 13 residues. Germline-derived CDR1 and CDR2 are SGHKS and YYEKEE (reference sequence). The V and J ends lost 0 bases and 3 bases respectively, with 7 bases between them. CDR3 sequence: CASSLDPFYEQYF. In DNA form, the CDR3 reads TGTGCCAGCAGCTTGGACCCTTTCTACGAGCAGTACTTC.

This clonotype has just a few counts. The rearrangement links TRBV29-1 to TRBJ2-3, with 7 bases fitting TRBD2. This CDR3 contains 17 residues. The germline gives CDR1 SQVTM, CDR2 ANQGSEA. Trimming at V came to 4 bases and at J to 0 bases, leaving 13 bases not matched to a gene. The CDR3 DNA reads TGCAGCGTTGTGCCTTTGAGCGGGACCCCTAGCACAGATACGCAGTATTTT. Protein product: CSVVPLSGTPSTDTQYF.

The V and J genes are TRBV21-1 and TRBJ1-5. TRBV21-1 is shown as a pseudogene. The CDR3 is made up of 15 amino acids. The CDR3 region is CASSKGTVSEQPQHF. DNA of the CDR3: TGTGCCAGCAGCAAAGGGACGGTCTCGGAGCAGCCCCAGCATTTT.

This clonotype was recorded once. The chain combines TRBV6-1 with TRBJ1-1, with D tentatively TRBD1 (6 bases). V was clipped by 8 bases and J by 4 bases, with 14 bases between them. This CDR3 contains 13 residues. Germline CDR1 reads MNHNS; CDR2 reads SASEGT. The CDR3 nucleotides are TGTGCCAGCGAACCAGGGGAAGCCACTGAAGCTTTCTTT. Translating it yields CASEPGEATEAFF.

The chain has TRBV20-1 and TRBJ2-5; tentatively, D is TRBD2 (7 bases). Germline V gene data show CDR1 as DFQATT and CDR2 as SNEGSKA (reference sequence). Trimming removed 0 bases from V and 1 base from J, with 12 bases in between. There are 15 residues in the CDR3. CDR3 region: CSARERRGAQETQYF. The CDR3 region has the DNA TGCAGTGCTAGAGAGCGACGGGGGGCCCAAGAGACCCAGTACTTC.

V usage is TRBV29-1 and J usage is TRBJ2-1, with TRBD2 as a possible D gene (8 bases). The germline V gene encodes CDR1 SQVTM and CDR2 ANQGSEA. Trimming stripped 6 bases from V and 6 bases from J, with 27 bases between. The CDR3 extends over 17 amino acids. CDR3 in amino acids: CSVGQTGLVGAINEQFF. The CDR3 DNA reads TGCAGCGTGGGACAGACGGGACTAGTGGGGGCCATCAATGAGCAGTTCTTC.

The chain uses TRBV15 and TRBJ2-1; D is possibly TRBD2 (6 bases). The CDR3 is 13 amino acids. CDR1 is LNHNV and CDR2 is YYDKDF in the germline V gene (reference sequence). V lost 2 bases, J lost 6 bases, and 8 bases lay in between. This chain's CDR3 is CATSRSGGNEQFF. Here the CDR3 DNA reads TGTGCCACCAGCAGATCCGGGGGCAATGAGCAGTTCTTC.

This chain uses TRBV20-1 with TRBJ2-2; D is perhaps TRBD2 (6 bases). V dropped 1 base and J dropped 9 bases, with 12 bases sitting between them. The germline CDR1 and CDR2 sequences are DFQATT and SNEGSKA (reference sequence). The CDR3 consists of 13 residues. Here the CDR3 reads CSARATSGRELFF. For the CDR3, the DNA is TGCAGTGCTAGAGCGACTAGTGGCCGGGAGCTGTTTTTT.

V is TRBV12-3 or TRBV12-4 and J is TRBJ2-5, with a weak D call TRBD2 (7 bases). The ends were cut back, 0 bases at V and 3 bases at J, with 14 bases in the middle. This CDR3 region has 16 residues. CDR3 DNA sequence: TGTGCCAGCAGTTTAGCGGGTGGGGGGGCCAAAGAGACCCAGTACTTC. Residues: CASSLAGGGAKETQYF.

This clonotype was detected ten times or more. The chain combines TRBV4-3 with TRBJ2-1, with TRBD2 matching over 7 bases. V lost 5 bases, J lost 3 bases, and 4 bases stayed unmatched. From germline, CDR1 is LGHNA and CDR2 YSLEER. The CDR3 contains 14 residues. CDR3 DNA sequence: TGCGCCAGCAGCAGGACTAGTAGCTACAATGAGCAGTTCTTC. Its translation is CASSRTSSYNEQFF.

J is TRBJ2-1 and V is TRBV6-2 or TRBV6-3; 10 nucleotides match TRBD2. V lost 7 bases to trimming and J lost 3 bases; unmatched junction nucleotides: 18. This CDR3 is built from 19 residues. CDR1 is MNHEY, CDR2 SVGEGT, per germline. In DNA form, the CDR3 reads TGTGCCAGCATCGCTTCCGGGCTTCTAGCGGGGGCCGGCTACAATGAGCAGTTCTTC. This codes for CASIASGLLAGAGYNEQFF.

The V gene is TRBV6-1, the J gene TRBJ1-1, with 7 nucleotides matching TRBD1. Germline V lookup: CDR1 MNHNS, CDR2 SASEGT. The CDR3 contains 15 residues. Trimming cost V 6 bases and J 3 bases; bases outside gene matches: 10. The CDR3 reads CASSAVTGIDTEAFF. The CDR3 region has the DNA TGTGCCAGCAGCGCCGTGACAGGGATCGACACTGAAGCTTTCTTT.

This chain connects TRBV28 to TRBJ1-6; D may be TRBD1 (5 bases). Between the trimmed V and J ends, which lost 2 bases and 7 bases, there was a span of 12 bases. CDR1 is MDHEN, CDR2 SYDVKM, per germline. The CDR3 covers 15 residues. CDR3 bases: TGTGCCAGCAGTTTAACCGGACACCAAAATTCACCCCTCCACTTT. Residues: CASSLTGHQNSPLHF.

The gene calls are TRBV7-2 and TRBJ1-6, with a possible D match to TRBD1 (5 bases). Germline V lookup: CDR1 SGHTA, CDR2 FQGNSA. The CDR3 has 14 residues. Trimming removed 5 bases at V and 10 bases at J, with 15 bases between. The CDR3 DNA reads TGTGCCAGCAGCCTAGGGGTAGAGGGGTCACCCCTCCACTTT. It specifies CASSLGVEGSPLHF.

The chain recombines TRBV6-2 or TRBV6-3 with TRBJ1-5; no clear D gene. The CDR3 spans 15 residues. Looked up from germline, CDR1 is MNHEY and CDR2 is SVGEGT. Trimming left V 5 bases short and J 3 bases short, with 14 bases between. CDR3 sequence: CASSGPLIDNQPQHF. The CDR3 DNA sequence: TGTGCCAGCAGTGGGCCCCTGATTGACAATCAGCCCCAGCATTTT.

The chain carries TRBV6-5 and TRBJ2-1; the D is unclear. Trimming removed 0 bases from V and 10 bases from J, with 10 bases in between. This CDR3 is built from 13 residues. The germline gives CDR1 MNHEY, CDR2 SVGAGI. The CDR3 DNA reads TGTGCCAGCAGTTACTCGGTAGGAATGGAGCAGTTCTTC. Protein product: CASSYSVGMEQFF.

The chain has TRBV4-3 and TRBJ1-5, with D maybe TRBD1 (6 bases). Trimming removed 0 bases from V and 6 bases from J, with 12 bases in between. The germline gives CDR1 LGHNA, CDR2 YSLEER. This CDR3 is built from 15 residues. In DNA, the CDR3 is TGCGCCAGCAGCCAAGAGGGGGCGGGGGGTCAGCCCCAGCATTTT. It codes for CASSQEGAGGQPQHF.

The CDR3 spells CASSLQEGYTEAFF. CDR3 bases: TGCGCCAGCAGCTTGCAGGAGGGGTACACTGAAGCTTTCTTT. J is TRBJ1-1 and V is TRBV5-1; D may be TRBD1 (5 bases). Germline V gives CDR1 SGHRS, CDR2 YFSETQ. This CDR3 has 14 amino acids. V lost 1 base, J lost 3 bases, and 10 bases lay in between.

The sample holds a few counts of this clonotype. The rearrangement uses TRBV29-1 and TRBJ1-4, with 7 bases that match TRBD1. Germline CDR1 reads SQVTM; CDR2 reads ANQGSEA. J gave up 4 bases and V 4 bases, and 6 bases lay outside the gene matches. The CDR3 is made up of 14 amino acids. The CDR3 DNA is TGCAGCGTTGCCCCGGGACAGAGTAATGAAAAACTGTTTTTT. Translating gives CSVAPGQSNEKLFF.

The rearrangement links TRBV4-1 to TRBJ1-3, with unresolved D. Looked up from germline, CDR1 is MGHRA and CDR2 is YSYEKL. Trimming cost V 1 base and J 4 bases, with 8 bases left between them. This CDR3 region has 14 residues. The CDR3 DNA sequence: TGCGCCAGCAGCCAAGCCGGGCCGGGAAACACCATATATTTT. Its protein is CASSQAGPGNTIYF.

The V gene is TRBV4-1, the J gene TRBJ2-7; D might be TRBD2 (6 bases). V was trimmed by 3 bases and J by 2 bases, leaving 11 bases between them. Germline V gene sequence: CDR1 MGHRA, CDR2 YSYEKL. The length of the CDR3 is 14 residues. The CDR3 sequence is CASSQRGTTYEQYF. The CDR3 nucleotides read TGCGCCAGCAGCCAGCGCGGGACCACCTACGAGCAGTACTTC.

The chain is built from TRBV24-1 and TRBJ2-5; D is ambiguous. CDR3 length: 16 residues. The V end lost 4 bases, the J end lost 1 base, and 15 bases lay between the germline ends. Germline assignment: CDR1 KGHDR and CDR2 SFDVKD. The CDR3 sequence is CATSEPRLDPQETQYF. CDR3 coding DNA: TGTGCCACCAGTGAGCCCCGTCTAGACCCCCAAGAGACCCAGTACTTC.

The chain joins TRBV25-1 to TRBJ2-3; TRBD1 agrees at 9 bases. Germline V CDR1 and CDR2: MGHDK, SYGVNS. The CDR3 covers 15 residues. Losses at the gene ends were 6 bases for V and 4 bases for J; bases not matched to a gene: 8. The CDR3 DNA is TGTGCCAGCAGGCCCACAGGGGGCGAGGCAGATACGCAGTATTTT. Translating gives CASRPTGGEADTQYF.

The genes are TRBV6-1 and TRBJ2-2; 8 bases line up with TRBD1. The CDR3 consists of 15 residues. Germline V gene lookup returns CDR1 MNHNS and CDR2 SASEGT. V lost 5 bases and J lost 3; bases outside the gene matches: 5. This CDR3 is CASSTGTGDTGELFF. The CDR3 DNA reads TGTGCCAGCAGTACCGGGACAGGAGACACCGGGGAGCTGTTTTTT.

The chain has TRBV2 and TRBJ2-6; D gene uncertain. The CDR3 is 12 residues long. The germline V gene has CDR1 SNHLY and CDR2 FYNNEI. The V end lost 9 bases, the J end lost 3 bases, and 6 bases lay between the germline ends. The CDR3 nucleotides are TGTGCCAGGGAGTATGGGGCCAACGTCCTGACTTTC. This translates into CAREYGANVLTF.

This rearrangement joins TRBV20-1 to TRBJ2-1; 13 bases match TRBD2. The end of the DNA aligns better with TRBJ2-5, so the J call may be wrong. From germline, CDR1 is DFQATT and CDR2 SNEGSKA (reference sequence). The CDR3 has 14 residues. CDR3 sequence: CSAPTSGGRGTQYF. The CDR3 bases are TGCAGTGCTCCGACTAGCGGGGGGAGAGGGACCCAGTACTTC.

This clonotype was observed once. The chain recombines TRBV5-1 with TRBJ2-1, with 14 positions matching TRBD2. Germline CDR1 is SGHRS and CDR2 is YFSETQ. V was clipped by 4 bases and J by 7 bases; unmatched bases: 10. This CDR3 region has 17 residues. CDR3 protein: CASSLRLAGGLLNEQFF. The CDR3 coding sequence is TGCGCCAGCAGCCTTCGACTAGCGGGAGGGCTGCTGAATGAGCAGTTCTTC. Full variable domain (remainder filled in from reference TRBV5-1 and TRBJ2-1): KAGVTQTPRYLIKTRGQQVTLSCSPISGHRSVSWYQQTPGQGLQFLFEYFSETQRNKGNFPGRFSGRQFSNSRSEMNVSTLELGDSALYLCASSLRLAGGLLNEQFFGPGTRLTVL.